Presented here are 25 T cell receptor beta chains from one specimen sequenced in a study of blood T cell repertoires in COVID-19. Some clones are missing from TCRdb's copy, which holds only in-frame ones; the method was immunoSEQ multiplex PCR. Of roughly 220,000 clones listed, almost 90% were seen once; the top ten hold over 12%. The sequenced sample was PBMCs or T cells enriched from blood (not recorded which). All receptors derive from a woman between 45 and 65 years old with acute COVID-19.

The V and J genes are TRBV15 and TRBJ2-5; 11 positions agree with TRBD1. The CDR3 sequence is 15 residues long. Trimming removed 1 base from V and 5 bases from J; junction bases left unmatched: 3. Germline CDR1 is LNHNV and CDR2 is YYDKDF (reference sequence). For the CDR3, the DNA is TGTGCCACCAGCAGAGCCGGGACAGGGGGTGAGACCCAGTACTTC. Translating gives CATSRAGTGGETQYF. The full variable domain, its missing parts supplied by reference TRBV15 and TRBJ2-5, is DAMVIQNPRYQVTQFGKPVTLSCSQTLNHNVMYWYQQKSSQAPKLLFHYYDKDFNNEADTPDNFQSRRPNTSFCFLDIRSPGLGDTAMYLCATSRAGTGGETQYFGPGTRLLVL.

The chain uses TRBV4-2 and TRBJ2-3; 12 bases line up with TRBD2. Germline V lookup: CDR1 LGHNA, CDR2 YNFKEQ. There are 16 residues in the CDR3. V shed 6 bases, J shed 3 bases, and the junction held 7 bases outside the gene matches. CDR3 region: CASSALAGGLTDTQYF. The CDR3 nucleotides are TGTGCCAGCAGTGCACTAGCGGGAGGTTTGACAGATACGCAGTATTTT.

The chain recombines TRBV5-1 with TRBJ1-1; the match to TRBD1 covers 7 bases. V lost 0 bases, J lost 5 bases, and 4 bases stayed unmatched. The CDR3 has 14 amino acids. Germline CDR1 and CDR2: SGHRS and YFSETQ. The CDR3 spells CASSLEQGLTEAFF. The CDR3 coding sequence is TGCGCCAGCAGCTTGGAACAGGGGCTGACTGAAGCTTTCTTT.

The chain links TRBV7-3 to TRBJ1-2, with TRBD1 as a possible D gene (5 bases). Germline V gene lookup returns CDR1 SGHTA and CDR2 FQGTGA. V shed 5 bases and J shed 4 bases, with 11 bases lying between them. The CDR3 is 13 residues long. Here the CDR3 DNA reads TGTGCCAGCAGCCCTGGGGGGGTCTATGGCTACACCTTC. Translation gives CASSPGGVYGYTF.

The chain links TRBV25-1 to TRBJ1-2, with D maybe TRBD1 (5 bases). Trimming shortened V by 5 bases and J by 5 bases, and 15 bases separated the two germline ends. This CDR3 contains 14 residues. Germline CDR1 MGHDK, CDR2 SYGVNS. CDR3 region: CASSTGVQEYGYTF. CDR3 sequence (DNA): TGTGCCAGCAGTACAGGAGTTCAGGAATATGGCTACACCTTC.

The CDR3 here is CASSLGGREQYF. As DNA, the CDR3 is TGTGCCAGCAGCCTCGGGGGGCGGGAGCAGTACTTC. The chain uses TRBV12-3 or TRBV12-4 and TRBJ2-7, with a tentative D call TRBD2 (7 bases). The CDR3 spans 12 residues. V shed 6 bases and J shed 7 bases, with 13 bases lying between them.

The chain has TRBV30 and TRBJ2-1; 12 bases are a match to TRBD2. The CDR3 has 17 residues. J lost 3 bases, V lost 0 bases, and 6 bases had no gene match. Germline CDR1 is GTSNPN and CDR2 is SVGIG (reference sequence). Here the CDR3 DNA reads TGTGCCTGGAGTGTACAAAGGACTAGCGGGGTCTACAATGAGCAGTTCTTC. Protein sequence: CAWSVQRTSGVYNEQFF.

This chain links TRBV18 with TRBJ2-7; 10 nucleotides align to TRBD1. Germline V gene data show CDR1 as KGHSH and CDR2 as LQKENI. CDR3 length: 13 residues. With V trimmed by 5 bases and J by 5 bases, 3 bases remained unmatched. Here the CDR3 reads CASSTGTGDEQYF. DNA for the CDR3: TGTGCCAGCTCAACGGGGACAGGGGACGAGCAGTACTTC. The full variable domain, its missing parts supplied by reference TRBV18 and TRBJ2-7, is NAGVMQNPRHLVRRRGQEARLRCSPMKGHSHVYWYRQLPEEGLKFMVYLQKENIIDESGMPKERFSAEFPKEGPSILRIQQVVRGDSAAYFCASSTGTGDEQYFGPGTRLTVT.

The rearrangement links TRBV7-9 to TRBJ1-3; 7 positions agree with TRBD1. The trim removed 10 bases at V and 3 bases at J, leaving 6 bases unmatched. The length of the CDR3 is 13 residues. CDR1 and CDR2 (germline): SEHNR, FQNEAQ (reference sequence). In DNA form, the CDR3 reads TGTGCCACAGAAACAGGGGTTGGAAACACCATATATTTT. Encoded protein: CATETGVGNTIYF.

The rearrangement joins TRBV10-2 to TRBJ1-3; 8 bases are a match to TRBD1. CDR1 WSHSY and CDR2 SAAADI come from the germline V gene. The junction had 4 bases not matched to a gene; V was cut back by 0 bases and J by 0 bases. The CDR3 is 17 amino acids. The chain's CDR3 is CASSESNRGNSGNTIYF. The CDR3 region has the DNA TGCGCCAGCAGTGAGTCTAACAGGGGGAACTCTGGAAACACCATATATTTT.

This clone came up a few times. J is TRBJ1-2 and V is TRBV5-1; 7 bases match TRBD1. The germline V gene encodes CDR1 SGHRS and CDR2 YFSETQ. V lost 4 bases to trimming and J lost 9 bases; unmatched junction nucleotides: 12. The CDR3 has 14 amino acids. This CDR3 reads CASSAGQVGGRYTF. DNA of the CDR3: TGCGCCAGCAGCGCTGGACAGGTCGGCGGGCGCTACACCTTC.

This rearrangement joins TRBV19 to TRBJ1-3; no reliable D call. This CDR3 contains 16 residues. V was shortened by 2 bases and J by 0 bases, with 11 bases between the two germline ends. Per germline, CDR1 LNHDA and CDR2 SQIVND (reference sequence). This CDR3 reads CASSITGAPSGNTIYF. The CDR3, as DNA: TGTGCCAGTAGTATAACGGGAGCACCCTCTGGAAACACCATATATTTT.

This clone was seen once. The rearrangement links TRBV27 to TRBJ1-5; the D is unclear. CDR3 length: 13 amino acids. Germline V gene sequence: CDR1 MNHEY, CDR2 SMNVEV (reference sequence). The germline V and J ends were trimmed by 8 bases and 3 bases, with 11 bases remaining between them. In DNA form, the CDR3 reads TGTGCCAGCGCGGGGTTTGACAATCAGCCCCAGCATTTT. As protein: CASAGFDNQPQHF.

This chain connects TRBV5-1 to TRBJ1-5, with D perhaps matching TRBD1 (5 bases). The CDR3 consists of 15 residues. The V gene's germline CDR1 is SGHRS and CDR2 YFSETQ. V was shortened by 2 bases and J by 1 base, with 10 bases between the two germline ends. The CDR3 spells CASSLGASSNQPQHF. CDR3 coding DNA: TGCGCCAGCAGCTTAGGGGCGTCGAGCAATCAGCCCCAGCATTTT.

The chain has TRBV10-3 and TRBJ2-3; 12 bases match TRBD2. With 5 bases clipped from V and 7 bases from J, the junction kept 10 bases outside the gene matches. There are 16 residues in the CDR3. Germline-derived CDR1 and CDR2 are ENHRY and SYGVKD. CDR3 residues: CAISNQLAGGMNTQYF. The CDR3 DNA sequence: TGTGCCATCAGTAACCAACTAGCGGGAGGTATGAATACGCAGTATTTT.

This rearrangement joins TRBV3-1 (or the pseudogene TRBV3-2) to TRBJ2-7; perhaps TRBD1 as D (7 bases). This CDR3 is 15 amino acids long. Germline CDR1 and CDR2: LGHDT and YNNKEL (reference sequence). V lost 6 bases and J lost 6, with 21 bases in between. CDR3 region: CASSHLGGGLGEQYF. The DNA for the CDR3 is TGTGCCAGCAGTCATCTTGGAGGGGGCTTGGGCGAGCAGTACTTC.

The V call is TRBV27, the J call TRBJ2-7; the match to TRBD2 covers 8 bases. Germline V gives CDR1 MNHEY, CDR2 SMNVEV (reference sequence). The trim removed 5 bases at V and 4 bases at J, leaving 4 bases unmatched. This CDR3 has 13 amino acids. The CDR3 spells CASSGGLDYEQYF. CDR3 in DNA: TGTGCCAGCAGTGGGGGACTAGATTACGAGCAGTACTTC.

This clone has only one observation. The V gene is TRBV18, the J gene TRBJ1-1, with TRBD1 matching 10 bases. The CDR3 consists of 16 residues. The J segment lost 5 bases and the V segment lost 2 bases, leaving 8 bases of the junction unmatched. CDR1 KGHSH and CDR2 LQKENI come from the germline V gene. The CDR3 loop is CASSPVIWDRGTEAFF. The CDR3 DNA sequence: TGTGCCAGCTCACCAGTGATCTGGGACAGGGGAACTGAAGCTTTCTTT.

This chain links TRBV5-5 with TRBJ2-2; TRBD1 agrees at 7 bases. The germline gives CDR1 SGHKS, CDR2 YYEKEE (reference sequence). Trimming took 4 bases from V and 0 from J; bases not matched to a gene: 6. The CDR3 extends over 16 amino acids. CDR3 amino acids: CASSLTGTANTGELFF. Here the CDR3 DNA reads TGTGCCAGCAGCCTTACCGGGACAGCGAACACCGGGGAGCTGTTTTTT.

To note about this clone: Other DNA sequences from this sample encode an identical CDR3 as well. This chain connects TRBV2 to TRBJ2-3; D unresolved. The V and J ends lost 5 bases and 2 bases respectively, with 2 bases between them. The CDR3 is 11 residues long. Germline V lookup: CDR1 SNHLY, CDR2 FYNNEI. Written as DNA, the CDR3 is TGTGCCAGCAGTTACACAGATACGCAGTATTTT. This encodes CASSYTDTQYF.

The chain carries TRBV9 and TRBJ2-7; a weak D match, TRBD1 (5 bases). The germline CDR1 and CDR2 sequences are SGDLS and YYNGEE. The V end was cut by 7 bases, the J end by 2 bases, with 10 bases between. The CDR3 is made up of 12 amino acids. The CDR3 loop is CASGKGAYEQYF. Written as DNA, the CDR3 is TGTGCCAGCGGAAAAGGGGCCTACGAGCAGTACTTC.

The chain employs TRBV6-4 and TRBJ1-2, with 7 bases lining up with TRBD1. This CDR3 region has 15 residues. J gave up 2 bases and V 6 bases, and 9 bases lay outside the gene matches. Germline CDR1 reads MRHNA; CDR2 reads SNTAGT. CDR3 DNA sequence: TGTGCCAGCAGCTTCCCGGGACAGAGAAACTATGGCTACACCTTC. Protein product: CASSFPGQRNYGYTF.

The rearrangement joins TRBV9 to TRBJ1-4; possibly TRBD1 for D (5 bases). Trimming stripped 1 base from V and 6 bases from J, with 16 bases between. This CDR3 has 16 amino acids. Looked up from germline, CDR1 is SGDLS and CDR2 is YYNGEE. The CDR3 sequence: CASSVTPDTSYEKLFF. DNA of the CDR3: TGTGCCAGCAGCGTAACTCCGGACACCTCGTATGAAAAACTGTTTTTT.

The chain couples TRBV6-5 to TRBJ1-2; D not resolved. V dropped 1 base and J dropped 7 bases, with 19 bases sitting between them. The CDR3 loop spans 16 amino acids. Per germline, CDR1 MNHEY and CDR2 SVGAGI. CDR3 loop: CASSYYPFRRGGGYTF. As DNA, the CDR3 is TGTGCCAGCAGTTACTACCCCTTCCGACGGGGAGGTGGCTACACCTTC.

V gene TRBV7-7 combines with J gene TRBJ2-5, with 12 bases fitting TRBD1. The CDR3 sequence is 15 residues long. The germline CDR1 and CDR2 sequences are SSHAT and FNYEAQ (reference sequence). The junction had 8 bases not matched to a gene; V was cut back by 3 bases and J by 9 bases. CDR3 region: CASSFNWGQGAPQYF. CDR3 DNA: TGTGCCAGCAGCTTTAATTGGGGACAGGGGGCACCCCAGTACTTC.